This record covers a single T cell receptor (beta chain). Its antigen is not known. Generated by immunoSEQ multiplex PCR, the TCRdb table keeps only in-frame clones and is missing some. Among 1,400 to 1,500 clones listed, roughly 75% were seen once. The data originate from a study of STAT5B mutations in CD4+ large granular lymphocyte leukemia. Study-level findings and limits: CD4-sorted patient repertoires seemed more clonal than healthy CD4+ repertoires.

The germline V gene encodes CDR1 SGHKS and CDR2 YYEKEE (reference sequence). The CDR3 has 17 residues. The trim removed 2 bases at V and 0 bases at J, leaving 8 bases unmatched. The rearrangement uses TRBV5-5 and TRBJ2-5; 9 bases line up with TRBD1. The sequencing input was PBMCs. This receptor was obtained from a man between 65 and 85 years old with CD4+ T-cell large granular lymphocyte leukemia. The CDR3 loop is CASSFGTGTGNQETQYF. The CDR3 bases are TGTGCCAGCAGCTTTGGAACCGGGACAGGGAACCAAGAGACCCAGTACTTC.